This entry describes one TCR beta chain. This record belongs to a study of blood T cell repertoires in COVID-19. Across the whole study: Some COVID-19 samples were acute and others convalescent; all came from the United States, Italy and Spain. Sources were T cells, B-cell-depleted T cells, or PBMCs; the material itself was cDNA or gDNA.

In the authors' workflow: Researchers report that nucleated cell counts were estimated from reference gene primer amplification. Profiling relied on immunoSEQ multiplex PCR, and the TCRdb table lists in-frame clones only, not all of them. The D gene and trimming were derived from the DNA, and the V and J assignments and clone size from that table. Altogether 200,000 to 300,000 clones are present, about 91% being singletons, with the ten largest covering just over 2.5%. The source material was peripheral blood. The source is a person under 35 with COVID-19, enrolled during active disease.

CDR3 bases: TGTGCCAGCACAGATCGTCGGGATCTCGTGGAGACCCAGTACTTC. Its protein product is CASTDRRDLVETQYF. The chain couples TRBV28 to TRBJ2-5, with D perhaps matching TRBD2 (5 bases). Germline CDR1 is MDHEN and CDR2 is SYDVKM. The germline V and J ends were trimmed by 7 bases and 5 bases, with 20 bases remaining between them. This CDR3 has 15 amino acids.